This entry lists 16 T cell receptor beta chains sequenced from one sample in a study of identical twins. TCRdb redid the calling of the 5' RACE reads with MiXCR, one entry per CDR3 protein. This table has 200,000 to 250,000 distinct CDR3 sequences, around 8.1% appearing once. These records were also assigned to another study, of yellow fever vaccine responses in identical twins.

Sequencing was carried out using memory (CD45RO+) T cells sorted from blood. The receptors shown here come from a woman under 30 in good health.

The chain links TRBV7-2 to TRBJ2-1, with D possibly being TRBD2 (7 bases). CDR3 length: 15 residues. Germline V lookup: CDR1 SGHTA, CDR2 FQGNSA. Trimming took off 6 bases at V and 12 bases at J, with 24 bases between the two ends. The CDR3 loop is CASRDGGPRFVGQFF. DNA of the CDR3: TGTGCCAGCAGAGACGGGGGGCCCCGTTTTGTTGGGCAGTTCTTC.

This clonotype was counted ten times or more. This chain connects TRBV29-1 to TRBJ2-1, with unresolved D. Looked up from germline, CDR1 is SQVTM and CDR2 is ANQGSEA. V was trimmed by 4 bases and J by 7 bases, leaving 5 bases between them. This CDR3 is 10 amino acids long. CDR3 bases: TGCAGCGTTGGTGCTAATGAGCAGTTCTTC. Translating gives CSVGANEQFF.

This clonotype has a handful of counts. V and J are TRBV20-1 and TRBJ2-1; 7 bases align to TRBD2. V gave up 6 bases and J gave up 0 bases; unmatched junction bases: 8. The CDR3 totals 15 residues. Per germline, CDR1 DFQATT and CDR2 SNEGSKA (reference sequence). The CDR3 bases are TGCAGTGCCCCGGCGCGCGGGGGCTCCTACAATGAGCAGTTCTTC. Its translation is CSAPARGGSYNEQFF.

This clonotype was seen repeatedly, ten times or more. The V call is TRBV6-5, the J call TRBJ1-1; 7 bases match TRBD1. CDR1 and CDR2 from the germline V gene are MNHEY and SVGAGI. J gave up 6 bases and V 7 bases, and 5 bases lay outside the gene matches. This CDR3 has 12 residues. The CDR3 here is CASIGQASEAFF. CDR3 in DNA: TGTGCCAGCATAGGACAGGCATCTGAAGCTTTCTTT.

The sample holds a few counts of this clonotype. The V gene is TRBV5-5, the J gene TRBJ2-7; D is possibly TRBD1 or TRBD2 (5 bases each). This CDR3 is 15 amino acids long. V was pared by 1 base and J by 0 bases, with 11 bases between. CDR1 and CDR2 from the germline V gene are SGHKS and YYEKEE (reference sequence). As DNA, the CDR3 is TGTGCCAGCAGCTTGTTCAGGGACGACTCCTACGAGCAGTACTTC. It translates to CASSLFRDDSYEQYF.

To note about this clonotype: One end of the junction fails to match germline, which may point to a read error. The chain carries TRBV7-4 and TRBJ2-3, with TRBD2 identical over 12 bases. This CDR3 has 18 amino acids. Germline V lookup: CDR1 SGHVT, CDR2 SQSDAQ. The CDR3 coding sequence is TGTGCCCGCAGCTCCCCTAGCGGGAGGGCCCGTATGGTTGATACGCAGTATTTT. The encoded protein is CARSSPSGRARMVDTQYF.

This clonotype was seen many times. The gene calls are TRBV28 and TRBJ2-1; the D is unclear. In germline, CDR1 is MDHEN, CDR2 SYDVKM. Deletions cut 6 bases from V and 4 bases from J, with 7 bases between. This CDR3 contains 12 residues. The CDR3 sequence: CASSRLYNEQFF. CDR3 nucleotides: TGTGCCAGCAGCCGACTTTACAATGAGCAGTTCTTC.

This clonotype has a handful of counts. The V call is TRBV28, the J call TRBJ1-5; D is uncertain. Germline assignment: CDR1 MDHEN and CDR2 SYDVKM. This CDR3 has 18 amino acids. Deletions cut 3 bases from V and 4 bases from J, with 22 bases between. The CDR3 region has the DNA TGTGCCAGCAGTTTCTTGAGAACCCCGATTCCGGGTAATCAGCCCCAGCATTTT. It yields the protein CASSFLRTPIPGNQPQHF.

This clonotype was seen many times. Relative to the germline gene, one junction end is altered; a read error may explain this. The chain joins TRBV12-3 or TRBV12-4 to TRBJ2-1; TRBD2 matches at 11 bases. The CDR3 contains 15 residues. CDR3 loop: CASSLAGGPVNEQFF. CDR3 bases: TGTGCCAGCAGCTTAGCGGGGGGGCCAGTCAATGAGCAGTTCTTC.

At least ten counts were recorded for this clonotype. The chain employs TRBV5-6 and TRBJ2-3, with unresolved D. V lost 3 bases, J lost 11 bases, and 25 bases lay in between. CDR1 SGHDT and CDR2 YYEEEE come from the germline V gene. CDR3 size: 16 residues. CDR3 in DNA: TGTGCCAGCAGCTCACGACTCGTTTTAGGGCGATGGGAGCAGTATTTT. It translates to CASSSRLVLGRWEQYF.

V is TRBV6-2 or TRBV6-3 and J is TRBJ1-1, with 8 bases lining up with TRBD1. CDR3 length equals 12 residues. The germline V gene encodes CDR1 MNHEY and CDR2 SVGEGT. The CDR3 DNA follows: TGTGCGACAGGGGCAATGAACACTGAAGCTTTCTTT. It translates to CATGAMNTEAFF.

This clonotype was detected ten times or more. This sequence joins TRBV7-6 and TRBJ2-3; 7 nucleotides align to TRBD2. This CDR3 has 13 residues. Germline CDR1 is SGHVS and CDR2 is FNYEAQ. The V gene end was trimmed by 1 base and the J gene end by 5 bases; junction bases not matched to a gene: 0. The CDR3 region is CASSLVAGDTQYF. Written as DNA, the CDR3 is TGTGCCAGCAGCTTAGTAGCGGGAGATACGCAGTATTTT.

The V call is TRBV6-5, the J call TRBJ1-5; D possibly corresponds to TRBD1 (5 bases). The CDR3 length is 15 residues. From germline, CDR1 is MNHEY and CDR2 SVGAGI. The ends were cut back, 1 base at V and 0 bases at J, with 7 bases in the middle. The CDR3, as DNA: TGTGCCAGCAGTTACTTAGGGGATAGCAATCAGCCCCAGCATTTT. It encodes CASSYLGDSNQPQHF.

This clonotype was observed many times. V usage is TRBV4-3 and J usage is TRBJ2-7; tentative D call: TRBD1 (6 bases). The CDR3 contains 15 residues. V was shortened by 0 bases and J by 1 base, with 10 bases between the two germline ends. Looked up from germline, CDR1 is LGHNA and CDR2 is YSLEER. The CDR3 sequence is CASSQEQGGSYEQYF. CDR3 coding DNA: TGCGCCAGCAGCCAAGAACAGGGTGGATCCTACGAGCAGTACTTC.

This rearrangement joins TRBV7-2 to TRBJ1-3; D gene ambiguous. Germline CDR1 SGHTA, CDR2 FQGNSA. V shed 5 bases and J shed 0 bases, with 11 bases lying between them. The CDR3 loop spans 15 amino acids. The CDR3 spells CASSPSRTSGNTIYF. CDR3 DNA sequence: TGTGCCAGCAGCCCATCCCGGACCTCTGGAAACACCATATATTTT.

This chain's CDR3 is CAWSAGTKTGANVLTF. In DNA form, the CDR3 reads TGTGCCTGGAGTGCCGGGACCAAGACTGGGGCCAACGTCCTGACTTTC. V is TRBV30 and J is TRBJ2-6; TRBD1 or TRBD2 may be the D gene (5 bases each). The CDR3 has 16 amino acids. Trimming took 1 base from V and 2 from J, leaving 12 bases between them. CDR1 is GTSNPN, CDR2 SVGIG, per germline (reference sequence).